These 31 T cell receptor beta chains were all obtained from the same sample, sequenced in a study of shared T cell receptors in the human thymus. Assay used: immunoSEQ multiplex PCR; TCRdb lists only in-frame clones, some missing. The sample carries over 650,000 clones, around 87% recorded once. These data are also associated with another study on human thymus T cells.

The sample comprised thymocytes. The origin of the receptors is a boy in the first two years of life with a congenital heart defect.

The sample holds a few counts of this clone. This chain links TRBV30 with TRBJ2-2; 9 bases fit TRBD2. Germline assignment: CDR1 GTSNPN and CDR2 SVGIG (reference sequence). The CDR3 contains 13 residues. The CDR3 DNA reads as TGTGCACGCGAACTAGCGGGCCCCGGGGAGCTGTTTTTT. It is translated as CARELAGPGELFF.

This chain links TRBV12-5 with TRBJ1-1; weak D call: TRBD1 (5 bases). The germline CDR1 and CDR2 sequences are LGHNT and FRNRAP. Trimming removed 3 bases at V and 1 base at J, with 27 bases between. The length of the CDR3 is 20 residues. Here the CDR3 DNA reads TGTGCTAGTGGTTTCCTCCCCTCTGACGGGGGTCAAAAAACGAACACTGAAGCTTTCTTT. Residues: CASGFLPSDGGQKTNTEAFF.

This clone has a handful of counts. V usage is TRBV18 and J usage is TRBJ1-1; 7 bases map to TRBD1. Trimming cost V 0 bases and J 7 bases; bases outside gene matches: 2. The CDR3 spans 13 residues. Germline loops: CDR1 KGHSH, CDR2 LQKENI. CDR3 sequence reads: CASSPPGQIEAFF. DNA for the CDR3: TGTGCCAGCTCACCACCGGGACAGATTGAAGCTTTCTTT. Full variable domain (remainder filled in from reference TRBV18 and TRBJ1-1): NAGVMQNPRHLVRRRGQEARLRCSPMKGHSHVYWYRQLPEEGLKFMVYLQKENIIDESGMPKERFSAEFPKEGPSILRIQQVVRGDSAAYFCASSPPGQIEAFFGQGTRLTVV.

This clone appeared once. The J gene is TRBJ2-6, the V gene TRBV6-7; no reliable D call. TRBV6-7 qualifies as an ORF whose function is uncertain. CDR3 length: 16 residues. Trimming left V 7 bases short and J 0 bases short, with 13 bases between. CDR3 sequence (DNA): TGTGCCAGCAACCCCCCAGGCAACTCTGGGGCCAACGTCCTGACTTTC. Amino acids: CASNPPGNSGANVLTF.

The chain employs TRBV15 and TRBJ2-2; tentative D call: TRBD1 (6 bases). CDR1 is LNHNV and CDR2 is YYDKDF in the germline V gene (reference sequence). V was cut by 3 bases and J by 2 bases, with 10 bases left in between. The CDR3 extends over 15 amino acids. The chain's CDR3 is CATSSGTLNTGELFF. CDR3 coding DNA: TGTGCCACCAGCAGCGGGACACTTAACACCGGGGAGCTGTTTTTT. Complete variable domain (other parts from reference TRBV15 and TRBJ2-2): DAMVIQNPRYQVTQFGKPVTLSCSQTLNHNVMYWYQQKSSQAPKLLFHYYDKDFNNEADTPDNFQSRRPNTSFCFLDIRSPGLGDTAMYLCATSSGTLNTGELFFGEGSRLTVL.

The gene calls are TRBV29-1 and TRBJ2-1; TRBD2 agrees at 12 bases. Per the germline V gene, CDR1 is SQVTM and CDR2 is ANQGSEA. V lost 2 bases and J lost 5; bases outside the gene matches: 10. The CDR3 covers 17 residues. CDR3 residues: CSVESSTSGGTHNEQFF. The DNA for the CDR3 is TGCAGCGTTGAAAGCTCTACTAGCGGGGGGACCCACAATGAGCAGTTCTTC.

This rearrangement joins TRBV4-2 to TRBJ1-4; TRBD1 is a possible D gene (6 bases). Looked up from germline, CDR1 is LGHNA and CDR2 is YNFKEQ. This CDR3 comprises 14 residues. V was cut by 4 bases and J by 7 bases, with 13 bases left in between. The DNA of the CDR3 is TGTGCCAGCAGCCCCGGACAGACGGGTGAAAAACTGTTTTTT. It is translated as CASSPGQTGEKLFF.

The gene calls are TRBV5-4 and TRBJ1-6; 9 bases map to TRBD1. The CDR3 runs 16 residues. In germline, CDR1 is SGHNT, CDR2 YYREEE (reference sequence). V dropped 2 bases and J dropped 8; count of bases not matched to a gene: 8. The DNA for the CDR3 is TGTGCCAGCAGCTTTTGGGACAGGGCCTTCCATTCACCCCTCCACTTT. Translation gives CASSFWDRAFHSPLHF. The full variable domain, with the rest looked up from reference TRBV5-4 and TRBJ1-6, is ETGVTQSPTHLIKTRGQQVTLRCSSQSGHNTVSWYQQALGQGPQFIFQYYREEENGRGNFPPRFSGLQFPNYSSELNVNALELDDSALYLCASSFWDRAFHSPLHFGNGTRLTVT.

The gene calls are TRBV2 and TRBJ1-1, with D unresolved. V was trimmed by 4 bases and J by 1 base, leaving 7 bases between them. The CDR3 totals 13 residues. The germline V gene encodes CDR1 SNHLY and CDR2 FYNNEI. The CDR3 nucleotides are TGTGCCAGCAGTGGTTCGGGGAACACTGAAGCTTTCTTT. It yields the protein CASSGSGNTEAFF.

Written as DNA, the CDR3 is TGTGCTAGTGGTTTGGGGGACAGGGGGCGTTACGAGCAGTACTTC. Translated, it gives CASGLGDRGRYEQYF. V is TRBV12-5 and J is TRBJ2-7; 12 nucleotides agree with TRBD1. CDR3 size: 15 residues. Germline V CDR1 and CDR2: LGHNT, FRNRAP. Trimming at V came to 1 base and at J to 4 bases, leaving 2 bases not matched to a gene.

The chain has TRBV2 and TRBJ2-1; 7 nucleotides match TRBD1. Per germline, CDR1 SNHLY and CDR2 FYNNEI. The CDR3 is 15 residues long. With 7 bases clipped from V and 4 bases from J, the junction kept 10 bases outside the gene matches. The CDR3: CASNRPGGPYNEQFF. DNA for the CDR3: TGTGCCAGCAACCGGCCAGGGGGACCTTACAATGAGCAGTTCTTC.

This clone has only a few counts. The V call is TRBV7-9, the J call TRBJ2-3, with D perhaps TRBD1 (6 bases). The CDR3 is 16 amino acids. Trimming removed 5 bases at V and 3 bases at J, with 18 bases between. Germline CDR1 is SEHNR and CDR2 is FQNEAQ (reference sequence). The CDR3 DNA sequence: TGTGCCAGCAGCCCCCGGGACAAGAAAGGTACAGATACGCAGTATTTT. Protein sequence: CASSPRDKKGTDTQYF.

Here the CDR3 reads CASSNQREGNTDTQYF. Here the CDR3 DNA reads TGTGCCAGTAGTAACCAGCGGGAGGGGAACACAGATACGCAGTATTTT. This chain connects TRBV19 to TRBJ2-3; 10 bases fit TRBD2. Trimming removed 4 bases from V and 2 bases from J; junction bases left unmatched: 6. The CDR3 sequence is 16 residues long. Looked up from germline, CDR1 is LNHDA and CDR2 is SQIVND (reference sequence).

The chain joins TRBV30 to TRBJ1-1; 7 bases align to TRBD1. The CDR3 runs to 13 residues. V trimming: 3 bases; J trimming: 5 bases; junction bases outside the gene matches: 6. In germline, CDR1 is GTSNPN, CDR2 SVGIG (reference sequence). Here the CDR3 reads CAWRAQGRTEAFF. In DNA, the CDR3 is TGTGCCTGGAGGGCACAGGGGCGGACTGAAGCTTTCTTT.

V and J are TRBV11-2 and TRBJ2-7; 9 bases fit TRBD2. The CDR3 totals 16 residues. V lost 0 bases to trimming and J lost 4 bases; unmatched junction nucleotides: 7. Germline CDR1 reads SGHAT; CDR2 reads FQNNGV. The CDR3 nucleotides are TGTGCCAGCAGCTTAGAGGAGCTAGCGGGGACTTACGAGCAGTACTTC. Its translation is CASSLEELAGTYEQYF.

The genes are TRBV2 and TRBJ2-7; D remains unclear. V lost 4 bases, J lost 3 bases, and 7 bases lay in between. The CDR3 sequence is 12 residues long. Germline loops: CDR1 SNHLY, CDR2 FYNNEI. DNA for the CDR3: TGTGCCAGCAGTGTGCGCGGCTACGAGCAGTACTTC. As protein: CASSVRGYEQYF.

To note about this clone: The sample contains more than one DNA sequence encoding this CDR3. In nucleotides, the CDR3 is TGTGCCAGCAGTTTAAGGGACAGCTACGAGCAGTACTTC. It translates to CASSLRDSYEQYF. The genes are TRBV27 and TRBJ2-7; 7 bases are shared with TRBD1. The trim removed 2 bases at V and 3 bases at J, leaving 1 base unmatched. This CDR3 has 13 amino acids. Germline values: CDR1 MNHEY, CDR2 SMNVEV (reference sequence).

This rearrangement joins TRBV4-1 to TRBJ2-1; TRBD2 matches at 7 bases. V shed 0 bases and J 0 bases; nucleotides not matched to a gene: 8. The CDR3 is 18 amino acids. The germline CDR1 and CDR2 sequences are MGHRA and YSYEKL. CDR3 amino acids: CASSQEGLAASSYNEQFF. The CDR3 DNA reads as TGCGCCAGCAGCCAAGAAGGGCTAGCGGCAAGCTCCTACAATGAGCAGTTCTTC.

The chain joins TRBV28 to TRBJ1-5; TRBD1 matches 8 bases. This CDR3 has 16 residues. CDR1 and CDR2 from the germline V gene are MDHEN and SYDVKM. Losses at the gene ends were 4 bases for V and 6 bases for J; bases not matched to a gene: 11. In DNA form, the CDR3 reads TGTGCCAGCAGTTCTACGGGACAGGAGGTTCGTCAGCCCCAGCATTTT. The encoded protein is CASSSTGQEVRQPQHF.

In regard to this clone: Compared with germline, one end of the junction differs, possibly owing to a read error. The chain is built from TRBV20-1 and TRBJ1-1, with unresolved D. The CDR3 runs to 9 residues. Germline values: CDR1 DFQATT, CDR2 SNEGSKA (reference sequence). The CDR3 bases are TGCAGTGCCTACCGGCGGCACGTGTTT. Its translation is CSAYRRHVF.

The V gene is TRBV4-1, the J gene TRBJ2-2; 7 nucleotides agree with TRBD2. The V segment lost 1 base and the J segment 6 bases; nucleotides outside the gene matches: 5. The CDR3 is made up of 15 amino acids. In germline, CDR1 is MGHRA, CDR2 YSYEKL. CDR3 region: CASSQARRGAGELFF. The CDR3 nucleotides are TGCGCCAGCAGCCAAGCACGCCGGGGGGCCGGGGAGCTGTTTTTT.

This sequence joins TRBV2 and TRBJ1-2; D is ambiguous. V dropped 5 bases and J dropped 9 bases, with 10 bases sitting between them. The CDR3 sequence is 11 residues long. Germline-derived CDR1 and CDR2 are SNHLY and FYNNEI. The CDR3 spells CASSPPGSYTF. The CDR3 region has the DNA TGTGCCAGCAGTCCCCCCGGGAGCTACACCTTC.

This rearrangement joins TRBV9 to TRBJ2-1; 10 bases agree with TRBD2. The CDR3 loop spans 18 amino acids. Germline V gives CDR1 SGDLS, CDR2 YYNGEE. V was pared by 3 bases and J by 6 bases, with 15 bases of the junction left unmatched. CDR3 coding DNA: TGTGCCAGCAGCGCTCTAGCGGGGGCCACTTCCCTTCTCAATGAGCAGTTCTTC. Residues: CASSALAGATSLLNEQFF.

The CDR3 nucleotides are TGTGCCAGCAGTTTAGGGGGGAAGGGAGAGACCCAGTACTTC. Protein sequence: CASSLGGKGETQYF. This chain connects TRBV28 to TRBJ2-5, with TRBD2 as a possible D gene (6 bases). The CDR3 covers 14 residues. The germline V and J ends were trimmed by 2 bases and 4 bases, with 11 bases remaining between them. CDR1 MDHEN and CDR2 SYDVKM come from the germline V gene.

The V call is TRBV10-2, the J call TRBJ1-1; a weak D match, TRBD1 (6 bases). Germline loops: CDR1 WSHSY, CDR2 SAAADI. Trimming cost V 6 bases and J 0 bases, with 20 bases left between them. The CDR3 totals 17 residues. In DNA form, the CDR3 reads TGCGCCAGCAGGTCAATTAATCCGGGACATATGAACACTGAAGCTTTCTTT. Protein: CASRSINPGHMNTEAFF.

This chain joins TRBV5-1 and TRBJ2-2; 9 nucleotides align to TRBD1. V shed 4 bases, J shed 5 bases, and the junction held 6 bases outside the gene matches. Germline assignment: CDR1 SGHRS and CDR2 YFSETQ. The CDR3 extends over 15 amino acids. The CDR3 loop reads CASSAKTGGTGELFF. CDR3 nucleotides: TGCGCCAGCAGCGCAAAGACAGGGGGTACCGGGGAGCTGTTTTTT. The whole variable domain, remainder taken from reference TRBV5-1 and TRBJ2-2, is KAGVTQTPRYLIKTRGQQVTLSCSPISGHRSVSWYQQTPGQGLQFLFEYFSETQRNKGNFPGRFSGRQFSNSRSEMNVSTLELGDSALYLCASSAKTGGTGELFFGEGSRLTVL.

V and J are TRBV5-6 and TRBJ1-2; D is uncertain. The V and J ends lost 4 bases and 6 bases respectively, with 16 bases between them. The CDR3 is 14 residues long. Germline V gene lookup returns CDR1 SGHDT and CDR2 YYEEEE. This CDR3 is CASSQMDSADGYTF. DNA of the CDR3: TGTGCCAGCAGCCAGATGGACTCGGCGGATGGCTACACCTTC.

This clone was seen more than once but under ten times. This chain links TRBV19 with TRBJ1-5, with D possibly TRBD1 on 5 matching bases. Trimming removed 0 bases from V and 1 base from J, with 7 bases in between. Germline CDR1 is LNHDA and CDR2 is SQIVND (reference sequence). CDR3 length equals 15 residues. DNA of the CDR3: TGTGCCAGTAGTATAGATTGGGGCAGCAATCAGCCCCAGCATTTT. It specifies CASSIDWGSNQPQHF.

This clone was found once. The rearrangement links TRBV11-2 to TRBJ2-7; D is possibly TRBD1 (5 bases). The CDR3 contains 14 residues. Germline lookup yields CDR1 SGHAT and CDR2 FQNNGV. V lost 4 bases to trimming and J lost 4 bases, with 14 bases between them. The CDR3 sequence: CASSSNRQFYEQYF. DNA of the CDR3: TGTGCCAGCAGCTCAAACAGACAGTTTTACGAGCAGTACTTC.

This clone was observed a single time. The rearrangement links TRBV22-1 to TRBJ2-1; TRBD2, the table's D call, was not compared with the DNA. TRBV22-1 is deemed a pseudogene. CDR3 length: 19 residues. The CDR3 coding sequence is TGTCCTGGGAGCGCGAAACTAGCGGGGGCCCTTCAATTATACAATGAGCAGTTCTTC. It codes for CPGSAKLAGALQLYNEQFF.

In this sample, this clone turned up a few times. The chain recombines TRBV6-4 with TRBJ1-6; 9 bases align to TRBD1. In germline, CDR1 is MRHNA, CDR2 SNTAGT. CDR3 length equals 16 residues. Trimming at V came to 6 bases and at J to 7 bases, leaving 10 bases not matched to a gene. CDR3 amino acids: CASRPRDRDFNSPLHF. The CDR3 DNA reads TGTGCCAGCAGACCGCGGGACAGGGATTTCAATTCACCCCTCCACTTT.